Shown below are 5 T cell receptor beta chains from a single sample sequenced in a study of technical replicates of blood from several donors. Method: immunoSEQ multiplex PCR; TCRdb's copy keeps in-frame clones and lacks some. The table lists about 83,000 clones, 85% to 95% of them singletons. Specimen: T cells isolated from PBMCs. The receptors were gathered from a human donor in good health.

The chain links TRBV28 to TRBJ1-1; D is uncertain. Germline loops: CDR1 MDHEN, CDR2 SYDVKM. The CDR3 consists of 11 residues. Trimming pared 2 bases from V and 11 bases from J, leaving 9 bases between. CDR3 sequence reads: CASSLNSGAFF. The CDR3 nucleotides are TGTGCCAGCAGTTTAAATTCGGGGGCTTTCTTT.

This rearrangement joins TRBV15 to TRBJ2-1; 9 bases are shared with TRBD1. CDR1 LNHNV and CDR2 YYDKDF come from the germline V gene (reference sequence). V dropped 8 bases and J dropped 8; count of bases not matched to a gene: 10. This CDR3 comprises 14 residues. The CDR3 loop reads CATQTNRGRDEQFF. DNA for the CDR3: TGTGCCACCCAGACGAACAGGGGGCGGGATGAGCAGTTCTTC.

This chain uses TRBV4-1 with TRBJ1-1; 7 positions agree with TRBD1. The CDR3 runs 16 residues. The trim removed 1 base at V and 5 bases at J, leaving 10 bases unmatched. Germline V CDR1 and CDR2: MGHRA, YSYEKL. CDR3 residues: CASSQGPQGSSTEAFF. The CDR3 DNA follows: TGCGCCAGCAGCCAAGGACCACAGGGGTCGTCTACTGAAGCTTTCTTT.

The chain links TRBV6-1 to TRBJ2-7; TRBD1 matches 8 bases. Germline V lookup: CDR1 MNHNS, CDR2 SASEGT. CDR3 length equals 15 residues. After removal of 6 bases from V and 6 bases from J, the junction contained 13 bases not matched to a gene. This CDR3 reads CASRAKRTGFSEQYF. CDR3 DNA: TGTGCCAGCAGGGCTAAGCGGACAGGGTTTTCCGAGCAGTACTTC.

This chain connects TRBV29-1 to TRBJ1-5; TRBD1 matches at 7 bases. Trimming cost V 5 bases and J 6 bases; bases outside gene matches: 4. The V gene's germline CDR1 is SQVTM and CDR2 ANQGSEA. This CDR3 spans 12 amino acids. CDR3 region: CSVWDRTQPQHF. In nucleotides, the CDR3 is TGCAGCGTTTGGGACAGAACTCAGCCCCAGCATTTT.